This is a list of T cell receptor beta chains from one sample in a study of CD8+ T cells in alopecia areata. The data were produced by immunoSEQ multiplex PCR, yet TCRdb's version contains in-frame clones alone and is incomplete. This sample has 200,000 or so clones; around two fifths occur once, and the top ten carry over 2.5%. The sequencing here drew on CD4+ T cells sorted from blood, taken at approximately week 36, from a patient treated with tofacitinib. These receptors were collected from a human donor with alopecia areata. Both conserved end residues are part of each CDR3. Fields, in order: clone size, D gene, V gene, J gene, CDR3 protein, CDR3 DNA. A D gene is named only where the DNA matches it firmly. Part of the rows lack a size; the others show once, few, many or a class for expanded clones.

clone size: .
D gene: .
V gene: TRBV7-6
J gene: TRBJ2-1
CDR3 protein: CASSLGPLGEQFF
CDR3 DNA: TGTGCCAGCAGCTTAGGGCCCCTGGGTGAGCAGTTCTTC

clone size: .
D gene: TRBD2
V gene: TRBV10-3
J gene: TRBJ2-7
CDR3 protein: CAISGLAGTYEQYF
CDR3 DNA: TGTGCCATCAGTGGGCTAGCGGGGACCTACGAGCAGTACTTC

clone size: .
D gene: .
V gene: TRBV29-1
J gene: TRBJ1-1
CDR3 protein: CSVRYTEAFF
CDR3 DNA: TGCAGCGTAAGATACACTGAAGCTTTCTTT

clone size: .
D gene: TRBD1
V gene: TRBV28
J gene: TRBJ2-7
CDR3 protein: CASSLTGGIYEQYF
CDR3 DNA: TGTGCCAGCAGTTTAACAGGGGGCATCTACGAGCAGTACTTC

clone size: few
D gene: TRBD2
V gene: TRBV5-4
J gene: TRBJ2-5
CDR3 protein: CASSPGGLAEETQYF
CDR3 DNA: TGTGCCAGCAGCCCAGGGGGACTAGCGGAAGAGACCCAGTACTTC

clone size: once
D gene: .
V gene: TRBV6-5
J gene: TRBJ2-3
CDR3 protein: CATRRDRSTDTQYF
CDR3 DNA: TGTGCCACCCGGCGGGACAGAAGCACAGATACGCAGTATTTT

clone size: .
D gene: .
V gene: TRBV4-3
J gene: TRBJ2-3
CDR3 protein: CASSQRAGDTQYF
CDR3 DNA: TGCGCCAGCAGCCAACGGGCAGGCGATACGCAGTATTTT

clone size: .
D gene: .
V gene: TRBV11-2
J gene: TRBJ1-2
CDR3 protein: CASSLMAANYGYTF
CDR3 DNA: TGTGCCAGCAGCTTGATGGCAGCTAACTATGGCTACACCTTC

clone size: .
D gene: TRBD2
V gene: TRBV28
J gene: TRBJ2-5
CDR3 protein: CASSSRGEGEQETQYF
CDR3 DNA: TGTGCCAGCAGTTCGCGGGGGGAAGGGGAACAAGAGACCCAGTACTTC

clone size: few
D gene: .
V gene: TRBV5-1
J gene: TRBJ2-3
CDR3 protein: CASSSAGTSNTQYF
CDR3 DNA: TGCGCCAGCAGCTCGGCCGGGACTTCAAATACGCAGTATTTT

clone size: .
D gene: TRBD2
V gene: TRBV12-5
J gene: TRBJ2-1
CDR3 protein: CASGIPTSGRVNNEQFF
CDR3 DNA: TGTGCTAGTGGTATCCCGACTAGCGGGAGGGTCAACAATGAGCAGTTCTTC

clone size: .
D gene: TRBD2
V gene: TRBV7-2
J gene: TRBJ2-5
CDR3 protein: CASSLMSSGRTQETQYF
CDR3 DNA: TGTGCCAGCAGCTTAATGAGTAGCGGGCGTACCCAAGAGACCCAGTACTTC

clone size: few
D gene: .
V gene: TRBV30
J gene: TRBJ2-6
CDR3 protein: CAWSALGAGANVLTF
CDR3 DNA: TGTGCCTGGAGTGCCTTGGGCGCTGGGGCCAACGTCCTGACTTTC

clone size: .
D gene: .
V gene: TRBV11-1
J gene: TRBJ2-1
CDR3 protein: CASSKSGRTLGNEQFF
CDR3 DNA: TGTGCCAGCAGCAAGAGCGGGCGCACCCTTGGGAATGAGCAGTTCTTC

clone size: .
D gene: TRBD2
V gene: TRBV6-5
J gene: TRBJ2-4
CDR3 protein: CASSFRRAGGPNIQYF
CDR3 DNA: TGTGCCAGCAGTTTCCGTCGAGCGGGGGGCCCGAACATTCAGTACTTC

clone size: few
D gene: TRBD2
V gene: TRBV7-9
J gene: TRBJ2-3
CDR3 protein: CASSHSGRTDTQYF
CDR3 DNA: TGTGCCAGCAGCCATAGCGGGAGAACAGATACGCAGTATTTT

clone size: few
D gene: .
V gene: TRBV7-2
J gene: TRBJ2-7
CDR3 protein: CASSLIQGPYEQYF
CDR3 DNA: TGTGCCAGCAGCTTAATCCAGGGGCCCTACGAGCAGTACTTC

clone size: few
D gene: TRBD1
V gene: TRBV5-1
J gene: TRBJ1-3
CDR3 protein: CASSLPRDRGNTIYF
CDR3 DNA: TGCGCCAGCAGCTTACCCCGGGACAGAGGAAACACCATATATTTT

clone size: few
D gene: TRBD1
V gene: TRBV5-1
J gene: TRBJ1-2
CDR3 protein: CASSIGQGMDYTF
CDR3 DNA: TGCGCCAGCAGCATTGGACAGGGAATGGACTACACCTTC

clone size: .
D gene: TRBD2
V gene: TRBV4-2
J gene: TRBJ2-1
CDR3 protein: CASSQLSGLADSYNEQFF
CDR3 DNA: TGTGCCAGCAGCCAACTCTCGGGACTAGCGGACTCCTACAATGAGCAGTTCTTC

clone size: few
D gene: .
V gene: TRBV4-1
J gene: TRBJ1-2
CDR3 protein: CASSQGPYGYTF
CDR3 DNA: TGCGCCAGCAGCCAAGGTCCCTATGGCTACACCTTC

clone size: few
D gene: .
V gene: TRBV27
J gene: TRBJ2-5
CDR3 protein: CASSLSGIEALGTQYF
CDR3 DNA: TGTGCCAGCAGTTTATCGGGGATCGAGGCCCTGGGGACCCAGTACTTC

clone size: once
D gene: TRBD2
V gene: TRBV29-1
J gene: TRBJ2-5
CDR3 protein: CSVGGGDYWIGTQYF
CDR3 DNA: TGCAGCGTTGGTGGGGGGGACTATTGGATCGGGACCCAGTACTTC

clone size: .
D gene: .
V gene: TRBV5-4
J gene: TRBJ2-1
CDR3 protein: CASSSPLGSSYNEQFF
CDR3 DNA: TGTGCCAGCAGCTCCCCCCTGGGGAGCTCCTACAATGAGCAGTTCTTC

clone size: once
D gene: TRBD2
V gene: TRBV4-3
J gene: TRBJ2-3
CDR3 protein: CASSQERSSGRWADAQYF
CDR3 DNA: TGCGCCAGCAGCCAAGAGAGGTCTAGCGGGAGATGGGCAGATGCGCAGTATTTT

clone size: many
D gene: .
V gene: TRBV5-1
J gene: TRBJ1-1
CDR3 protein: CASRFGTVDTEAFF
CDR3 DNA: TGCGCCAGCAGATTTGGGACGGTGGACACTGAAGCTTTCTTT

clone size: .
D gene: TRBD1
V gene: TRBV11-2
J gene: TRBJ2-3
CDR3 protein: CASRGTGRDTDTQYF
CDR3 DNA: TGTGCCAGCAGAGGGACAGGGCGGGACACAGATACGCAGTATTTT

clone size: many
D gene: .
V gene: TRBV5-1
J gene: TRBJ1-3
CDR3 protein: CASSTERSSGNTIYF
CDR3 DNA: TGCGCCAGCAGCACGGAGCGGAGCTCTGGAAACACCATATATTTT

clone size: few
D gene: TRBD1
V gene: TRBV29-1
J gene: TRBJ2-3
CDR3 protein: CSVEGQGTDTQYF
CDR3 DNA: TGCAGCGTTGAGGGACAGGGCACAGATACGCAGTATTTT

clone size: .
D gene: TRBD1
V gene: TRBV30
J gene: TRBJ2-3
CDR3 protein: CAWNRDRGTDTQYF
CDR3 DNA: TGTGCCTGGAACCGGGACAGGGGGACAGATACGCAGTATTTT

clone size: once
D gene: .
V gene: TRBV7-2
J gene: TRBJ1-1
CDR3 protein: CASSPRRQGNTEAFF
CDR3 DNA: TGTGCCAGCAGCCCCAGAAGGCAAGGGAACACTGAAGCTTTCTTT

clone size: .
D gene: TRBD1
V gene: TRBV30
J gene: TRBJ1-5
CDR3 protein: CAWSVQGANNQPQHF
CDR3 DNA: TGTGCCTGGAGTGTACAGGGGGCGAACAATCAGCCCCAGCATTTT

clone size: .
D gene: TRBD1
V gene: TRBV28
J gene: TRBJ2-1
CDR3 protein: CASSATDRGQFF
CDR3 DNA: TGTGCCAGCAGCGCCACAGACAGGGGGCAGTTCTTC

clone size: .
D gene: TRBD1
V gene: TRBV7-2
J gene: TRBJ1-2
CDR3 protein: CASSPGQGSGYGYTF
CDR3 DNA: TGTGCCAGCAGCCCCGGACAGGGTTCTGGCTATGGCTACACCTTC

clone size: .
D gene: TRBD1
V gene: TRBV20-1
J gene: TRBJ2-3
CDR3 protein: CSVTGATQYF
CDR3 DNA: TGCAGTGTAACAGGGGCAACGCAGTATTTT

clone size: few
D gene: TRBD1
V gene: TRBV7-2
J gene: TRBJ1-5
CDR3 protein: CASSLAPRTGGNQPQHF
CDR3 DNA: TGTGCCAGCAGCTTAGCCCCGAGGACAGGGGGGAATCAGCCCCAGCATTTT

clone size: .
D gene: TRBD1
V gene: TRBV11-2
J gene: TRBJ2-2
CDR3 protein: CASSLDRDRVNTGELFF
CDR3 DNA: TGTGCCAGCAGCTTAGACCGGGACAGAGTAAACACCGGGGAGCTGTTTTTT

clone size: .
D gene: .
V gene: TRBV5-4
J gene: TRBJ2-5
CDR3 protein: CASSLVTRSWETQYF
CDR3 DNA: TGTGCCAGCAGCTTGGTTACCCGAAGCTGGGAGACCCAGTACTTC

clone size: few
D gene: .
V gene: TRBV6-6
J gene: TRBJ1-3
CDR3 protein: CASSPIMGSGNTIYF
CDR3 DNA: TGTGCCAGCAGCCCTATTATGGGATCTGGAAACACCATATATTTT

clone size: few
D gene: .
V gene: TRBV14
J gene: TRBJ1-2
CDR3 protein: CASSHSTGSHGYTF
CDR3 DNA: TGTGCCAGCAGCCACTCGACCGGGAGTCATGGCTACACCTTC

clone size: .
D gene: .
V gene: TRBV7-2
J gene: TRBJ2-1
CDR3 protein: CASSRYLGGGNNEQFF
CDR3 DNA: TGTGCCAGCAGCCGTTACCTGGGCGGGGGCAACAATGAGCAGTTCTTC

clone size: few
D gene: .
V gene: TRBV5-4
J gene: TRBJ2-1
CDR3 protein: CASSLRLDRYNEQFF
CDR3 DNA: TGTGCCAGCAGCCTAAGACTAGACAGGTACAATGAGCAGTTCTTC